This T cell receptor beta chain came from a study of blood T cells in healthy people across ages. Whole-study context: Template-switching capture recovered about one barcoded beta molecule per two T cells.

This CDR3 has 15 amino acids. Deletions cut 4 bases from V and 2 bases from J, with 10 bases between. Germline CDR1 and CDR2: SGHKS and YYEKEE (reference sequence). For the second PCR, which ran for roughly 7 to 11 cycles, a sample-barcoded 5' primer and a J-beta primer mix were used. TCRdb re-analysed the 5' RACE reads in MiXCR, keeping a single row per CDR3 protein. The sample has 1.5 million to 2 million distinct CDR3 sequences, about 28% seen once. What was sequenced was blood. The sequence derives from a woman aged 30 to 39 in good health. The chain has TRBV5-5 and TRBJ1-6; D gene unclear. The CDR3 DNA sequence: TGTGCCAGCAGCGAGTGGAGCCCCTATAATTCACCCCTCCACTTT. Its protein is CASSEWSPYNSPLHF. Combining the CDR3 with reference TRBV5-5 and TRBJ1-6 gives the whole variable domain DAGVTQSPTHLIKTRGQQVTLRCSPISGHKSVSWYQQVLGQGPQFIFQYYEKEERGRGNFPDRFSARQFPNYSSELNVNALLLGDSALYLCASSEWSPYNSPLHFGNGTRLTVT.